This T cell receptor (beta chain) was observed in a study of T cells in Graves' hyperthyroidism and ophthalmopathy. Looking at the study overall: Peripheral blood specimens were obtained at initial diagnosis, prior to any treatment. Findings and limits, study-wide: Ophthalmopathy and stable hyperthyroidism were told apart by a 13 V-J model. The blood repertoire included most of the expanded thyroid clonotypes above 0.001.

From RNA transcripts, TCR beta CDR3 regions were amplified. The HTBI set primed first-round TCR CDR3 RT-PCR. One entry per CDR3 protein results from TCRdb running MiXCR on the multiplex PCR reads. The data hold about 160,000 distinct CDR3 sequences, with over 7.5% observed a single time. This clonotype was counted between two and nine times. What it binds is not known. Before ophthalmopathy appeared, progressors gave blood at initial hyperthyroidism diagnosis. The trim removed 4 bases at V and 7 bases at J, leaving 9 bases unmatched. Per the germline V gene, CDR1 is SGHRS and CDR2 is YFSETQ. This CDR3 is 15 amino acids long.

The chain combines TRBV5-1 with TRBJ1-5; 9 nucleotides line up with TRBD1. This receptor was obtained from a woman under 30 with Graves' hyperthyroidism that later progressed to Graves' ophthalmopathy. The specimen was blood. Here the CDR3 DNA reads TGCGCCAGCAGCGTCGGACAGGGGTTTGGGCAGCCCCAGCATTTT. This sequence encodes CASSVGQGFGQPQHF.